These T cell receptor beta chains were read from a single sample in a study of OX40 agonist ivuxolimab in advanced cancers. The table came from immunoSEQ multiplex PCR; TCRdb's copy has only in-frame clones and leaves some out. The repertoire consists of 35,000 to 45,000 clones, with roughly 86% occurring once and the leading ten covering less than 25%. The input for sequencing was CD4+ or CD8+ T cells sorted from blood, taken in a trial of the OX40 agonist ivuxolimab. These receptors all come from an adult with an advanced solid tumor such as melanoma, head and neck, liver or kidney cancer. Both conserved end residues are part of each CDR3.

J gene | V gene | CDR3 protein
TRBJ2-1 | TRBV7-8 | CASSLAAFSSGGASEQFF
TRBJ2-1 | TRBV28 | CASSWIQGQATGNEQFF
TRBJ1-1 | TRBV4-3 | CASSQGQGQAFF
TRBJ1-6 | TRBV7-9 | CASSPDRAKSPLHF
TRBJ2-3 | TRBV13 | CASSPLIGGNRTDTQYF
TRBJ2-1 | TRBV9 | CASSVSGVVDEQFF
TRBJ1-1 | TRBV28 | CASSLGQGTEAFF
TRBJ1-6 | TRBV6-5 | CASSVEGQNSPLHF
TRBJ2-3 | TRBV19 | CASSITGLAGGTSTDTQYF
TRBJ2-3 | TRBV6-5 | CASNHGIRPDTQYF
TRBJ1-2 | TRBV27 | CASSTSRQGIDGYTF
TRBJ1-6 | TRBV9 | CASSPGTGHSPLHF
TRBJ1-4 | TRBV7-9 | CASSPAAEKLFF
TRBJ1-1 | TRBV27 | CASSTRGGSTEAFF
TRBJ1-1 | TRBV4-2 | CASSQDRADNMNTEAFF
TRBJ1-1 | TRBV27 | CASSPHLRWPEVTEAFF
TRBJ1-2 | TRBV11-3 | CASSYRSRGIYGYTF
TRBJ2-5 | TRBV6-5 | CASSYNLWETQYF
TRBJ2-4 | TRBV5-1 | CASSLGQGVAKNIQYF
TRBJ1-1 | TRBV27 | CASSGTDNTEAFF
TRBJ1-1 | TRBV9 | CASSGTPVSTEAFF
TRBJ2-1 | TRBV27 | CASSYGTYNEQFF
TRBJ2-4 | TRBV27 | CASSLSYQGAYIQYF
TRBJ1-6 | TRBV4-3 | CASSQVLGNSPLHF
TRBJ2-1 | TRBV7-8 | CASSPLGEGAVNNEQFF
TRBJ1-2 | TRBV5-4 | CASSSRGGPIYGYTF
TRBJ2-3 | TRBV4-3 | CASSQGGLAETDTQYF
TRBJ2-1 | TRBV11-2 | CASTFRGGNSYNEQFF
TRBJ2-4 | TRBV28 | CASRGTGGKNIQYF
TRBJ1-4 | TRBV7-9 | CASSPTRSGLNEKLFF
TRBJ1-2 | TRBV5-4 | CASSLWGAGALDGYTF
TRBJ1-2 | TRBV7-9 | CASSPDRDRAYTF
TRBJ2-5 | TRBV28 | CASSLGGPETQYF
TRBJ2-3 | TRBV7-9 | CASRRTTPGLADTDTQYF
TRBJ1-1 | TRBV6-6 | CASSYPRGGRSEAFF
TRBJ2-3 | TRBV6-6 | CASSYEGGGTQYF
TRBJ1-1 | TRBV6-6 | CASSSMGNTEAFF
TRBJ2-1 | TRBV7-9 | CASTPVQWSYNEQFF
TRBJ1-2 | TRBV10-1 | CASSERQDYGYTF
TRBJ2-5 | TRBV4-1 | CASSQASGSQETQYF
TRBJ1-2 | TRBV4-3 | CASSQDYRGYGYTF
TRBJ2-1 | TRBV4-3 | CASSQGMAGPFF
TRBJ1-2 | TRBV6-5 | CASSTQGGGGYTF
TRBJ2-7 | TRBV4-2 | CASSPRTGLEQYF
TRBJ2-2 | TRBV7-9 | CASSLVAAGSNTGELFF
TRBJ1-1 | TRBV28 | CASTEAGNTEAFF
TRBJ2-3 | TRBV6-5 | CASSYDGGTDTQYF
TRBJ1-2 | TRBV4-3 | CASSQDGGDANYGYTF
TRBJ2-2 | TRBV10-2 | CASRKNTGELFF
TRBJ2-7 | TRBV2 | CASSEGTGGSYEQYF
TRBJ2-5 | TRBV19 | CASGSGWSQYF
TRBJ2-1 | TRBV6-6 | CASGWLGDEQFF
TRBJ2-7 | TRBV28 | CASNFAGGRDGYEQYF
TRBJ2-1 | TRBV10-3 | CAISESVGHNEQFF
TRBJ2-5 | TRBV4-3 | CASSQEVAPQDTQYF
TRBJ2-2 | TRBV9 | CASSVRGGDTGELFF
TRBJ2-5 | TRBV5-1 | CASRLEMQETQYF
TRBJ1-4 | TRBV9 | CASSVEGVGEKLFF
TRBJ2-1 | TRBV28 | CASSWPRAEDRALNEQFF
TRBJ2-3 | TRBV6-5 | CASTPREVTTDTQYF